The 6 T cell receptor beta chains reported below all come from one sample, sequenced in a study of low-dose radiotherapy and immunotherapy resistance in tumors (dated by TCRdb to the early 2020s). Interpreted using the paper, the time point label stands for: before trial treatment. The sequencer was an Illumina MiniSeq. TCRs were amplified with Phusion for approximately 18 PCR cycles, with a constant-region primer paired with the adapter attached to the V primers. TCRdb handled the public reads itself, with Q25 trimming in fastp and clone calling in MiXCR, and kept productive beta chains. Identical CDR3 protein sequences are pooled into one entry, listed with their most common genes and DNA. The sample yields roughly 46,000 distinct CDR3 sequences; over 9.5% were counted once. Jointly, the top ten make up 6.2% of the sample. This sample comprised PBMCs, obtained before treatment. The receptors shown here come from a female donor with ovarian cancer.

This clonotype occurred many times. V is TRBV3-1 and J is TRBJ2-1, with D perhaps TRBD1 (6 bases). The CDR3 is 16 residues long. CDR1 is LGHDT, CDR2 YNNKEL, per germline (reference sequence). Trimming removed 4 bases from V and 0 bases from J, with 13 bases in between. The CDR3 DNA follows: TGTGCCAGCAGCCGGCAGGGGCGCAGCTCCTACAATGAGCAGTTCTTC. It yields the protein CASSRQGRSSYNEQFF.

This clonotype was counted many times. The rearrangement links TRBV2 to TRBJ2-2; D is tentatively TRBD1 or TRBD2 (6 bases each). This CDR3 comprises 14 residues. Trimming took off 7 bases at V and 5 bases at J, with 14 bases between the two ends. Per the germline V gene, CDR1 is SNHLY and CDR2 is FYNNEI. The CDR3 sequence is CASKGEATTGELFF. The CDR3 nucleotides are TGTGCCAGCAAGGGGGAGGCCACAACCGGGGAGCTGTTTTTT.

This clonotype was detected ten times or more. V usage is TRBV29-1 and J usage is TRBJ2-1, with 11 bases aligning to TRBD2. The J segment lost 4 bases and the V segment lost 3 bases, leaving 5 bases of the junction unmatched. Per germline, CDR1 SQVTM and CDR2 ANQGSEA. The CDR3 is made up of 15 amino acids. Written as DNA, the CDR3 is TGCAGCGTTGAGCTAGCGGGAGGACCTTACAATGAGCAGTTCTTC. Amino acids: CSVELAGGPYNEQFF.

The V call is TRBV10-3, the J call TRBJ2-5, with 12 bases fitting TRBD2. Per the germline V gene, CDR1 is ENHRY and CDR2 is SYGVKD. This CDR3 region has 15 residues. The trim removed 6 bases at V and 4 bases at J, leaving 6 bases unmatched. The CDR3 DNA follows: TGTGCCATCAGCCCTAGCGGGAGGGCCATAGAGACCCAGTACTTC. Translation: CAISPSGRAIETQYF.

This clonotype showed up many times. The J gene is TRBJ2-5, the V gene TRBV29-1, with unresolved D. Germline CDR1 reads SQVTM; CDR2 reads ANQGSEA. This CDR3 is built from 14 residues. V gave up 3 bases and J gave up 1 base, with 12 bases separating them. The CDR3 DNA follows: TGCAGCGTTGATAACCAGCGCACCCAAGAGACCCAGTACTTC. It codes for CSVDNQRTQETQYF.

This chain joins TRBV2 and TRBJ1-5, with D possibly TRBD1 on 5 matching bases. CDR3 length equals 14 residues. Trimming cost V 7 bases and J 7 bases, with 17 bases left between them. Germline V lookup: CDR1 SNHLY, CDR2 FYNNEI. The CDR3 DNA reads TGTGCCAGCAACCCAGGGAATTCAGGACAGCCCCAGCATTTT. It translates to CASNPGNSGQPQHF.